Given below is one TCR beta chain in context. What it binds is unknown. These data come from a study of cytomegalovirus exposure and HLA in healthy donors. General study results and limits: Among the CMV-associated chains, three were confirmed in vitro as specific for CMV antigens. Associated with cytomegalovirus, according to the listing, were 170 or so TCR beta chains. Per published reports, the classifier diagnosed cytomegalovirus status with high specificity and sensitivity.

The junction had 1 base not matched to a gene; V was cut back by 0 bases and J by 8 bases. Germline CDR1 and CDR2: LNHNV and YYDKDF (reference sequence). The CDR3 has 13 residues. Assay: immunoSEQ multiplex PCR; the TCRdb copy retains only in-frame clones and omits some. The table shows some 250,000 clones, with about 92% occurring only once. The chain joins TRBV15 to TRBJ2-1, with TRBD2 identical over 7 bases. The sample comprised PBMCs. The TCR was taken from a woman in her 30s in good health and CMV-seronegative. The CDR3 sequence: CATSRDRGDEQFF. The CDR3 nucleotides are TGTGCCACCAGCAGAGATCGGGGGGATGAGCAGTTCTTC.